This T cell receptor (beta chain) was recovered during a study of OX40 agonist ivuxolimab in advanced cancers. Study-wide results and caveats: At 0.1 to 3.0 mg/kg and by week 6, CD4+ and CD8+ T cells in the blood had expanded clonally. Relative to CD4+, CD8+ T cells held more expanded clones on average.

The V end was cut by 0 bases, the J end by 2 bases, with 14 bases between. The CDR3 runs 16 residues. Germline values: CDR1 LGHNA, CDR2 YSLEER. On this clone itself: Its antigen is undetermined.

Autoimmune disease history or systemic immunosuppression excluded patients. Measured with immunoSEQ multiplex PCR; TCRdb has only the in-frame clones, and not every one. Seen here are fewer than 85,000 clones, around 80% observed once, and the top ten hold roughly 6.3%. This chain uses TRBV4-3 with TRBJ2-7; perhaps D is TRBD1 or TRBD2 (5 bases each). Specimen: CD4+ or CD8+ T cells sorted from blood, collected in a trial of the OX40 agonist ivuxolimab. The sequence was obtained from an adult with an advanced solid tumor such as melanoma, head and neck, liver or kidney cancer. The CDR3: CASSQDVGDPAYEQYF. The CDR3 DNA sequence: TGCGCCAGCAGCCAAGATGTTGGGGACCCGGCCTACGAGCAGTACTTC.